These T cell receptor beta chains were read from a single sample in a study of blood T cell repertoires in COVID-19. Here immunoSEQ multiplex PCR was the method, and the copy in TCRdb shows in-frame clones only, minus some. The table includes some 40,000 clones, roughly four fifths detected once. The specimen sequenced was peripheral blood. These receptors originate from a human donor in a cohort sampled during active COVID-19. Each CDR3 is given with its conserved first and last residue. The D gene is left open where the match is weak. Expanded clones get a size class; other rows say once, few or many, or leave the size out.

abundance: -; j_gene: TRBJ1-2; v_gene: TRBV11-2; d_gene: -; CDR3nt: TGTGCCAGCAGCTTAGATTTCGGCAGGATCTATGGCTACACCTTC; CDR3aa: CASSLDFGRIYGYTF
abundance: -; j_gene: TRBJ1-1; v_gene: TRBV4-1; d_gene: -; CDR3nt: TGCGCCAGCAGGCAGGGGTCCCTCACTGAAGCTTTCTTT; CDR3aa: CASRQGSLTEAFF
abundance: once; j_gene: TRBJ2-5; v_gene: TRBV6-5; d_gene: TRBD2; CDR3nt: TGTGCCAGCACCCATAAGGGGGAGCGGGGGGAGACCCAGTACTTC; CDR3aa: CASTHKGERGETQYF
abundance: -; j_gene: TRBJ1-4; v_gene: TRBV3-1/TRBV3-2; d_gene: -; CDR3nt: TGTGCCAGCAGCCCCCCAGGGTTTAATGAAAAACTGTTTTTT; CDR3aa: CASSPPGFNEKLFF
abundance: -; j_gene: TRBJ2-7; v_gene: TRBV11-2; d_gene: -; CDR3nt: TGTGCCAGCAGAAAAATAGGGGTCTACGAGCAGTACTTC; CDR3aa: CASRKIGVYEQYF
abundance: -; j_gene: TRBJ2-7; v_gene: TRBV5-5; d_gene: TRBD1; CDR3nt: TGTGCCAGCAGAACAGGGGTGGGGAGCTCCTACGAGCAGTACTTC; CDR3aa: CASRTGVGSSYEQYF
abundance: few; j_gene: TRBJ1-3; v_gene: TRBV30; d_gene: -; CDR3nt: TGTGCCTGGAGTGTAGAGAGAACTGGAAACACCATATATTTT; CDR3aa: CAWSVERTGNTIYF
abundance: -; j_gene: TRBJ2-2; v_gene: TRBV25-1; d_gene: TRBD2; CDR3nt: TGTGCCAGCAGTGAATGGACTAGCGGGAGGACCGGGGAGCTGTTTTTT; CDR3aa: CASSEWTSGRTGELFF
abundance: -; j_gene: TRBJ2-3; v_gene: TRBV29-1; d_gene: TRBD2; CDR3nt: TGCAGCGCCCTAGCGGGAGGGGGATATACGCAGTATTTT; CDR3aa: CSALAGGGYTQYF
abundance: -; j_gene: TRBJ2-7; v_gene: TRBV7-2; d_gene: -; CDR3nt: TGTGCCAGCAGCAGGACTCCTCTCCCCCACGAGCAGTACTTC; CDR3aa: CASSRTPLPHEQYF
abundance: -; j_gene: TRBJ1-4; v_gene: TRBV18; d_gene: -; CDR3nt: TGTGCCAGCTCACCCCGGCAGGGGTTGGGTGAAAAACTGTTTTTT; CDR3aa: CASSPRQGLGEKLFF
abundance: -; j_gene: TRBJ1-2; v_gene: TRBV28; d_gene: -; CDR3nt: TGTGCCAGCAGTTTACAGGGACACCATGGCTACACCTTC; CDR3aa: CASSLQGHHGYTF
abundance: -; j_gene: TRBJ1-5; v_gene: TRBV11-3; d_gene: -; CDR3nt: TGTGCCAGCAGCCCGAGGCGGGATCAGCCCCAGCATTTT; CDR3aa: CASSPRRDQPQHF
abundance: -; j_gene: TRBJ2-7; v_gene: TRBV14; d_gene: TRBD1; CDR3nt: TGTGCCAGCAGCCAAGACCCGGGACAGACCGTCTACGAGCAGTACTTC; CDR3aa: CASSQDPGQTVYEQYF
abundance: -; j_gene: TRBJ2-1; v_gene: TRBV3-1/TRBV3-2; d_gene: TRBD2; CDR3nt: TGTGCCAGCAGCCCCCCCCAAACTAGCGGATCTTACAATGAGCAGTTCTTC; CDR3aa: CASSPPQTSGSYNEQFF
abundance: -; j_gene: TRBJ2-3; v_gene: TRBV10-2; d_gene: TRBD2; CDR3nt: TGCGCCAGCAGTGACCGAACTAGCGGGGTCACAGATACGCAGTATTTT; CDR3aa: CASSDRTSGVTDTQYF
abundance: -; j_gene: TRBJ1-3; v_gene: TRBV4-2; d_gene: TRBD1; CDR3nt: TGTGCCAGCAGCCAAGAACGTGACAGGGGCCTTTCTGGAAACACCATATATTTT; CDR3aa: CASSQERDRGLSGNTIYF
abundance: -; j_gene: TRBJ2-2; v_gene: TRBV24-1; d_gene: TRBD2; CDR3nt: TGTGCCACCACCGCGGGAGGTGTCACCGGGGAGCTGTTTTTT; CDR3aa: CATTAGGVTGELFF
abundance: -; j_gene: TRBJ1-2; v_gene: TRBV4-1; d_gene: -; CDR3nt: TGCGCCAGCAGCCAGAGGGCTCTCTATGGCTACACCTTC; CDR3aa: CASSQRALYGYTF
abundance: -; j_gene: TRBJ2-2; v_gene: TRBV28; d_gene: -; CDR3nt: TGTGCCAGCAGTTCCAGCGGGACAAAGGCCGGGGAGCTGTTTTTT; CDR3aa: CASSSSGTKAGELFF
abundance: few; j_gene: TRBJ1-1; v_gene: TRBV7-9; d_gene: TRBD1; CDR3nt: TGTGCCAGCAGCTTAGGACAGGGAGGTTACACTGAAGCTTTCTTT; CDR3aa: CASSLGQGGYTEAFF
abundance: -; j_gene: TRBJ2-2; v_gene: TRBV10-3; d_gene: TRBD1; CDR3nt: TGTGCCATCAGTTGGGACAGGGGGGCCGGGGAGCTGTTTTTT; CDR3aa: CAISWDRGAGELFF
abundance: -; j_gene: TRBJ1-1; v_gene: TRBV28; d_gene: -; CDR3nt: TGTGCCAGCAGTTTATTCCAGGGGAACACTGAAGCTTTCTTT; CDR3aa: CASSLFQGNTEAFF
abundance: -; j_gene: TRBJ2-1; v_gene: TRBV7-9; d_gene: TRBD2; CDR3nt: TGTGCCAGCAGCTTAAGAGGTCCCGGCGGGAGGGCCCCCCAGGAGCAGTTCTTC; CDR3aa: CASSLRGPGGRAPQEQFF
abundance: -; j_gene: TRBJ2-7; v_gene: TRBV28; d_gene: TRBD2; CDR3nt: TGTGCCAGCAGTTTATCCGGGACTAGCGGTTCCTACGAGCAGTACTTC; CDR3aa: CASSLSGTSGSYEQYF
abundance: once; j_gene: TRBJ2-1; v_gene: TRBV11-2; d_gene: TRBD2; CDR3nt: TGTGCCAGCAGCTTATCGGGCCTAGCGGACAATGAGCAGTTCTTC; CDR3aa: CASSLSGLADNEQFF
abundance: -; j_gene: TRBJ2-5; v_gene: TRBV27; d_gene: -; CDR3nt: TGTGCCAGCAGTAGGCACAGGGTTCTAGGGGAGACCCAGTACTTC; CDR3aa: CASSRHRVLGETQYF
abundance: -; j_gene: TRBJ2-7; v_gene: TRBV28; d_gene: TRBD2; CDR3nt: TGTGCCAGCAGCCCAGCGGGAGGGCCTTACGAGCAGTACTTC; CDR3aa: CASSPAGGPYEQYF
abundance: once; j_gene: TRBJ1-5; v_gene: TRBV7-2; d_gene: -; CDR3nt: TGTGCCAGCAGCTTAGGCGGGATAGATGGCAATCAGCCCCAGCATTTT; CDR3aa: CASSLGGIDGNQPQHF
abundance: -; j_gene: TRBJ2-3; v_gene: TRBV12-5; d_gene: -; CDR3nt: TGTGCTAGTGGCCAGACAGATACGCAGTATTTT; CDR3aa: CASGQTDTQYF
abundance: few; j_gene: TRBJ1-5; v_gene: TRBV6-5; d_gene: -; CDR3nt: TGTGCCAGCAGTTACCGGTTCGGGAGCAATCAGCCCCAGCATTTT; CDR3aa: CASSYRFGSNQPQHF
abundance: -; j_gene: TRBJ2-5; v_gene: TRBV5-4; d_gene: TRBD2; CDR3nt: TGTGCCAGCAGCTTATCTAGCGGACAAGAGACCCAGTACTTC; CDR3aa: CASSLSSGQETQYF
abundance: -; j_gene: TRBJ1-2; v_gene: TRBV6-1; d_gene: TRBD1; CDR3nt: TGTGCCAGCAGCCCTGACAGGGAATCTGGCTACACCTTC; CDR3aa: CASSPDRESGYTF